This T cell receptor (beta chain) originates from a study of blood T cells in healthy people across ages. Next came a second PCR, run for about 7 to 12 cycles, which used a sample-barcoded 5' primer along with a J-beta primer mix. A single record per CDR3 protein comes from TCRdb applying MiXCR to the 5' RACE reads. Of hundreds of thousands of distinct CDR3 sequences in the sample, 62% are singletons; the top ten hold roughly 26%. Study-level findings and limits: PBMCs that were unsorted prevented a conclusive naive versus antigen-experienced comparison. Investigators viewed diversity estimates from one million T cells as underestimates, the study reported. Significant beta diversity loss was already apparent by age approximately 42, declining roughly linearly.

Details on this clonotype: What it recognizes is unknown.

This TCR was recovered from a man between 25 and 39 years old in good health. Material for sequencing was blood.

The CDR3 bases are TGTGCCAGCAGCTTAACTGGGGGGCTGCTTAAAGAGACCCAGTACTTC. Its protein product is CASSLTGGLLKETQYF. This chain uses TRBV7-3 with TRBJ2-7; D tentatively reads TRBD1 or TRBD2 (6 bases each). TRBJ2-5 explains the end of the DNA better; the J call may be wrong. Germline loops: CDR1 SGHTA, CDR2 FQGTGA. This CDR3 has 16 amino acids.